This is a list of T cell receptor beta chains from one sample in a study of blood T cell repertoires in COVID-19. The method was immunoSEQ multiplex PCR; TCRdb's version includes in-frame clones alone and lacks a portion of them. The table includes more than 85,000 clones, more than 70% detected once. Sample: peripheral blood. The receptors come from a man aged 70-80 years with acute or convalescent COVID-19. CDR3s include the opening cysteine and the closing phenylalanine or tryptophan. A D gene is named only where the DNA matches it firmly. Clone size is given for some rows only: seen once, a few or many times, or a class if the clone is expanded.

TRBV19,NA,TRBJ1-6,NA,CASSIFTAEDSPLHF,TGTGCCAGTAGTATTTTCACGGCGGAGGATTCACCCCTCCACTTT
TRBV3-1/TRBV3-2,TRBD2,TRBJ2-3,NA,CASSQGGGTSGSTDTQYF,TGTGCCAGCAGCCAAGGAGGGGGGACTAGCGGTAGCACAGATACGCAGTATTTT
TRBV29-1,TRBD2,TRBJ2-1,once,CSVDQGSGRSYNEQFF,TGCAGCGTTGACCAGGGCAGCGGGAGGAGTTACAATGAGCAGTTCTTC
TRBV30,NA,TRBJ2-1,NA,CAWSVHPINEQFF,TGTGCCTGGAGTGTACACCCAATAAATGAGCAGTTCTTC
TRBV2,TRBD1,TRBJ2-2,NA,CASLDRGLGTGELFF,TGTGCCAGCTTGGACAGGGGGCTGGGTACCGGGGAGCTGTTTTTT
TRBV28,NA,TRBJ1-5,NA,CASRLEGAPNQPQHF,TGTGCCAGCAGGCTAGAAGGGGCTCCCAATCAGCCCCAGCATTTT
TRBV4-3,TRBD1,TRBJ1-1,NA,CASSHWTGLNTEAFF,TGCGCCAGCAGCCACTGGACAGGGTTGAACACTGAAGCTTTCTTT
TRBV7-3,NA,TRBJ2-3,NA,CASSAVGVTDTQYF,TGTGCCAGCAGCGCCGTCGGGGTCACAGATACGCAGTATTTT
TRBV2,TRBD1,TRBJ2-3,NA,CASRLGTDTDTQYF,TGTGCCAGCCGATTAGGGACAGACACAGATACGCAGTATTTT
TRBV11-1,NA,TRBJ2-2,NA,CASSLGPLGGELFF,TGTGCCAGCAGCTTAGGTCCCCTCGGCGGGGAGCTGTTTTTT
TRBV7-2,NA,TRBJ2-2,NA,CASSSTPAGGVVGELFF,TGTGCCAGCAGCTCCACCCCTGCCGGGGGAGTCGTCGGGGAGCTGTTTTTT
TRBV3-1/TRBV3-2,NA,TRBJ1-1,NA,CASSLQAMGTAAFF,TGTGCCAGCAGCCTCCAGGCTATGGGCACTGCAGCTTTCTTT
TRBV5-1,NA,TRBJ2-2,NA,CASSLLDKNTGELFF,TGCGCCAGCAGCTTGTTAGACAAAAACACCGGGGAGCTGTTTTTT
TRBV11-3,NA,TRBJ2-3,NA,CASSQGRDSNTDTQYF,TGTGCCAGCAGCCAGGGGAGGGACTCCAACACAGATACGCAGTATTTT
TRBV18,TRBD2,TRBJ2-3,NA,CASLATRAGGDTQYF,TGTGCCAGCTTAGCGACGAGAGCGGGAGGAGATACGCAGTATTTT
TRBV9,NA,TRBJ2-7,few,CASSRGGGFGYEQYF,TGTGCCAGCAGCCGAGGTGGGGGGTTCGGTTACGAGCAGTACTTC
TRBV3-1/TRBV3-2,TRBD1,TRBJ1-5,NA,CASSRGQGANQPQHF,TGTGCCAGCAGCCGAGGACAGGGGGCGAATCAGCCCCAGCATTTT
TRBV7-6,TRBD2,TRBJ2-2,NA,CASSLERRERTGELFF,TGTGCCAGCAGCTTGGAGAGGCGGGAGAGGACCGGGGAGCTGTTTTTT
TRBV7-8,TRBD2,TRBJ2-7,NA,CASSRTSGSSEQYF,TGTGCCAGCAGCCGGACTAGCGGATCCTCCGAGCAGTACTTC
TRBV27,TRBD2,TRBJ2-7,NA,CASRGLAGSYEQYF,TGTGCCAGCAGAGGTCTAGCGGGATCCTACGAGCAGTACTTC
TRBV19,TRBD1,TRBJ1-2,NA,CASSAGTGFGYTF,TGTGCCAGTAGTGCGGGGACAGGGTTCGGCTACACCTTC
TRBV28,TRBD1,TRBJ2-7,NA,CASRKRGTGMYEQYF,TGTGCCAGCAGGAAAAGGGGGACAGGGATGTACGAGCAGTACTTC
TRBV9,NA,TRBJ1-4,few,CASSPERQSNEKLFF,TGTGCCAGCAGCCCAGAGAGGCAGTCTAATGAAAAACTGTTTTTT
TRBV4-1,NA,TRBJ2-7,NA,CASSQEYGGARSYEQYF,TGCGCCAGCAGCCAAGAGTATGGGGGGGCGAGATCCTACGAGCAGTACTTC
TRBV2,NA,TRBJ1-5,NA,CASTQATREVPHF,TGTGCCAGCACACAAGCAACCAGGGAGGTTCCCCATTTT
TRBV27,TRBD2,TRBJ2-1,NA,CASSLLAGAQFF,TGTGCCAGCAGCCTCCTAGCGGGAGCGCAGTTCTTC